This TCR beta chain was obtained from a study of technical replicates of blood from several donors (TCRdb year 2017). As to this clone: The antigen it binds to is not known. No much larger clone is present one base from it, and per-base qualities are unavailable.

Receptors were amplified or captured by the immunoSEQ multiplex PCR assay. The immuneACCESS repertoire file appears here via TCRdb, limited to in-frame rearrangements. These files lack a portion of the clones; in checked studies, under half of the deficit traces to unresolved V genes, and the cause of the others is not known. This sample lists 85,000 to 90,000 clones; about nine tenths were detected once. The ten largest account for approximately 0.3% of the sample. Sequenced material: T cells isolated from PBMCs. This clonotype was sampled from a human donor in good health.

DNA sequence: TGTGCCAGCAGTTCACTGACTAGCGAGTACGAGCAGTACTTC. It translates as CASSSLTSEYEQYF. Recombination linked TRBV6-1 to TRBJ2-7, with TRBD2 identical over 8 junction bases. V and J are trimmed by 5 bases and 4 bases, and the gene matches miss 7 bases of the junction. CDR1 MNHNS and CDR2 SASEGT are derived from the germline V gene. The cysteine opens and the phenylalanine closes a CDR3 of 14 amino acids. Only the CDR3 region is kept as DNA, spanning 42 bases read in frame from base 1.